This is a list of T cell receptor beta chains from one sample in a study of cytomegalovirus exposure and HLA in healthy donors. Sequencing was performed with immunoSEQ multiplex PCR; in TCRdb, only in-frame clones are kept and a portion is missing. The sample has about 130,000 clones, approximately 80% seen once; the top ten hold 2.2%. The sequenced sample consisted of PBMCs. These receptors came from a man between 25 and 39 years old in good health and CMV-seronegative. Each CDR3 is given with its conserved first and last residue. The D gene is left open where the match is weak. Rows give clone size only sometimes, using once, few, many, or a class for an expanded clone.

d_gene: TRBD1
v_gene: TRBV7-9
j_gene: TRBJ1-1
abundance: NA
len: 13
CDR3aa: CASSLVGQGEAFF
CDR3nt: TGTGCCAGCAGCTTAGTGGGACAGGGGGAAGCTTTCTTT

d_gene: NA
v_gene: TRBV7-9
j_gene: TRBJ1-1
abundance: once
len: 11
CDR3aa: CASSLTVEAFF
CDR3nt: TGTGCCAGCAGCCTTACTGTTGAAGCTTTCTTT

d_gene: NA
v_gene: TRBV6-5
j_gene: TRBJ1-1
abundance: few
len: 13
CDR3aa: CASRRDGNTEAFF
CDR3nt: TGTGCCAGCAGGAGGGATGGAAACACTGAAGCTTTCTTT

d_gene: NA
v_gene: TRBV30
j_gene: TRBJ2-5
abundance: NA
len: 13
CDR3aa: CAWSGAEQETQYF
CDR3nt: TGTGCCTGGAGTGGAGCGGAACAAGAGACCCAGTACTTC

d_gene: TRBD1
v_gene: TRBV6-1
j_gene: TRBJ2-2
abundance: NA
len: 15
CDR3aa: CASSHDRVPTGELFF
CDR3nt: TGTGCCAGCAGTCATGACAGGGTACCGACCGGGGAGCTGTTTTTT

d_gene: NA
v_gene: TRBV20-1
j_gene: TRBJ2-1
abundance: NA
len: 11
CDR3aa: CSASQGHEQFF
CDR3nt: TGCAGTGCCTCTCAGGGCCATGAGCAGTTCTTC

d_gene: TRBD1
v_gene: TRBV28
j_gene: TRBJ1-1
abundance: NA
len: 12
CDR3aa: CASIPPGQGAFF
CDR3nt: TGTGCCAGCATCCCACCCGGACAGGGAGCTTTCTTT

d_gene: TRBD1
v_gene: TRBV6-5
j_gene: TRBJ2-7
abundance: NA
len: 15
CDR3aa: CASSLGTGANYEQYF
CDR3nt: TGTGCCAGCAGCCTAGGGACAGGGGCAAACTACGAGCAGTACTTC

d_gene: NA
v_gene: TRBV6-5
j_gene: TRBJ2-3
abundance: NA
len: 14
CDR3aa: CASRRTEGSYTQYF
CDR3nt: TGTGCCAGCCGACGGACAGAGGGGTCCTATACGCAGTATTTT

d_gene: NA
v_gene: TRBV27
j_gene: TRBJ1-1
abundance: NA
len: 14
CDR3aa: CASSKDGGWAEAFF
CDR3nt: TGTGCCAGCAGTAAGGACGGGGGGTGGGCTGAAGCTTTCTTT

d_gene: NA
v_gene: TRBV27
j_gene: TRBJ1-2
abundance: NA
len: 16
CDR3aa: CASSPSRQDVTLGYTF
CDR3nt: TGTGCCAGCAGTCCTTCACGACAGGACGTTACACTCGGCTACACCTTC

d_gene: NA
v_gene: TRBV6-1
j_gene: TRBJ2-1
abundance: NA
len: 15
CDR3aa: CASTESGSSYNEQFF
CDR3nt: TGTGCCAGTACGGAATCTGGGAGCTCCTACAATGAGCAGTTCTTC

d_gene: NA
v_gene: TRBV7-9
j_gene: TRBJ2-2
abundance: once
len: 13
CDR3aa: CASSPWNTGELFF
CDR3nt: TGTGCCAGCAGTCCCTGGAACACCGGGGAGCTGTTTTTT

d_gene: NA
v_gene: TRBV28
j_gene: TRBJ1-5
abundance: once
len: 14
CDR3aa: CASSLSQGNQPQHF
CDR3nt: TGTGCCAGCAGTTTGTCGCAGGGCAATCAGCCCCAGCATTTT

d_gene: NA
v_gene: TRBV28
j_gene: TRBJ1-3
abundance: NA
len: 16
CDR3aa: CASSSKGDSSGNTIYF
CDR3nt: TGTGCCAGCAGTTCCAAGGGCGACAGCTCTGGAAACACCATATATTTT

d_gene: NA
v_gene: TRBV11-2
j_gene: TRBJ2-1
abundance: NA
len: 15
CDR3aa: CASSLEGASYNEQFF
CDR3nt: TGTGCCAGCAGCTTAGAAGGGGCCTCCTACAATGAGCAGTTCTTC

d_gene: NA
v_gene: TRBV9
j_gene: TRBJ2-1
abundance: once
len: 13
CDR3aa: CASSALGGDEQFF
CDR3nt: TGTGCCAGCAGCGCCTTGGGGGGTGATGAGCAGTTCTTC

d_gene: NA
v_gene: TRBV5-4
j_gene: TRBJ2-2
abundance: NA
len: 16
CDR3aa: CASSSGAGQRGTGLFF
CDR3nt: TGTGCCAGCAGCTCCGGAGCCGGCCAGAGGGGGACCGGGCTGTTTTTT

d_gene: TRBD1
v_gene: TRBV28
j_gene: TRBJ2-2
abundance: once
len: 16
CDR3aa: CASSGTGGRNTGELFF
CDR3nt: TGTGCCAGCAGTGGCACAGGGGGCCGAAACACCGGGGAGCTGTTTTTT

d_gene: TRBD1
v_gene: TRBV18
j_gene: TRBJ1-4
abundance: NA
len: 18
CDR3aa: CASSPSSPLSQGGEKLFF
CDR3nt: TGTGCCAGCTCACCCTCATCGCCTTTATCACAGGGGGGTGAAAAACTGTTTTTT

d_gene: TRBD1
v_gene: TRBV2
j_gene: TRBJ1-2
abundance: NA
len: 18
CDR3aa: CASSEKAVDRVKLFGYTF
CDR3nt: TGTGCCAGCAGTGAAAAGGCCGTTGACAGGGTAAAGCTATTTGGCTACACCTTC

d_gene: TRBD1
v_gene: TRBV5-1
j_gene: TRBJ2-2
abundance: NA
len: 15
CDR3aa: CASSPGTGVTGELFF
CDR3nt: TGCGCCAGCAGCCCCGGGACAGGGGTCACCGGGGAGCTGTTTTTT

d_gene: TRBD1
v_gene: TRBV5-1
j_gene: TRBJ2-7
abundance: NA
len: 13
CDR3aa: CASATGSPYEQYF
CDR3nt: TGCGCCAGCGCGACAGGGAGTCCCTACGAGCAGTACTTC

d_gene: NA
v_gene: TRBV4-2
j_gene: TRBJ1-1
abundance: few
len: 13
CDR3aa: CASRPWAHTEAFF
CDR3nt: TGTGCCAGCAGACCCTGGGCGCACACTGAAGCTTTCTTT

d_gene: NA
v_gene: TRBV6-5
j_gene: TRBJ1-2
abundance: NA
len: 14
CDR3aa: CASSSYQGSYGYTF
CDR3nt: TGTGCCAGCAGTTCCTACCAGGGAAGCTATGGCTACACCTTC

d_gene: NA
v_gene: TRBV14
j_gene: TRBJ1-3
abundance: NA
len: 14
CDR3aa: CASSQAWSGNTIYF
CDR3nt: TGTGCCAGCAGCCAAGCTTGGAGCGGAAACACCATATATTTT

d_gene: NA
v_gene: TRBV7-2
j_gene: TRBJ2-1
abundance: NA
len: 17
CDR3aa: CASSFRGRGSSYNEQFF
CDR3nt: TGTGCCAGCAGCTTTCGAGGGAGGGGGAGCTCCTACAATGAGCAGTTCTTC

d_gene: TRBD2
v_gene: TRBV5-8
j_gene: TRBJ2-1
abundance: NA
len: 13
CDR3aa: CATRPAGPEGQFF
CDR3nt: TGTGCCACCCGCCCAGCGGGACCCGAGGGACAGTTCTTC

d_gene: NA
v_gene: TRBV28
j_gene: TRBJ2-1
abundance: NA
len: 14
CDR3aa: CASNTPEAPDEQFF
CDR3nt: TGTGCCAGCAACACCCCCGAGGCGCCCGATGAGCAGTTCTTC

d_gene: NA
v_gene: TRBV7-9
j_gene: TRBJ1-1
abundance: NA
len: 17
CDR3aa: CASSLQKGGLRNTEAFF
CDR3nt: TGTGCCAGCAGCTTACAGAAAGGGGGTTTAAGGAACACTGAAGCTTTCTTT

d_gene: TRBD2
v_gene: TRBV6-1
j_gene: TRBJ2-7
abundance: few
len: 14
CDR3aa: CASIRLAGDGEQYF
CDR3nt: TGTGCCAGCATTCGACTAGCGGGGGATGGGGAGCAGTACTTC

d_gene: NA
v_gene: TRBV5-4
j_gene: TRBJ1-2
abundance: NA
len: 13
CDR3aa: CASSFQLNYGYTF
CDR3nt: TGTGCCAGCAGCTTCCAACTTAACTATGGCTACACCTTC

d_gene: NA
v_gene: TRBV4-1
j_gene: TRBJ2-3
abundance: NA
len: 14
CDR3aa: CASSQEYRADTQYF
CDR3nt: TGCGCCAGCAGCCAAGAATACAGGGCAGATACGCAGTATTTT

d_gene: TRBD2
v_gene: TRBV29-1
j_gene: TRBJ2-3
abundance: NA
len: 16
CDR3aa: CSVVSLAGTSTDTQYF
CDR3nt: TGCAGCGTTGTCAGTCTAGCGGGAACTAGCACAGATACGCAGTATTTT

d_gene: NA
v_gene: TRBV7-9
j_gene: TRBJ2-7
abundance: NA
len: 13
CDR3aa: CSSSSAGLNEQYF
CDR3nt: TGTTCCAGCAGCTCGGCAGGTCTGAACGAGCAGTACTTC

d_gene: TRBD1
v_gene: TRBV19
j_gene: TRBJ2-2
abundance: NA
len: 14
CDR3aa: CASSLGTATGELFF
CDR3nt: TGTGCCAGTAGCCTCGGGACAGCCACCGGGGAGCTGTTTTTT

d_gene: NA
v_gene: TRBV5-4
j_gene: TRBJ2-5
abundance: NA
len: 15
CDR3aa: CASSLGLLPQETQYF
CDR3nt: TGTGCCAGCAGCTTGGGACTTTTACCTCAAGAGACCCAGTACTTC

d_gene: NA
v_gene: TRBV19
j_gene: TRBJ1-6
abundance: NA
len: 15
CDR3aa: CASSIGGINISPLHF
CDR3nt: TGTGCCAGTAGTATAGGCGGGATAAACATCTCACCCCTCCACTTT

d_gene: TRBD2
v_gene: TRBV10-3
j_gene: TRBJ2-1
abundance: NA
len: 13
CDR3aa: CAMGLAEINEQFF
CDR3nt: TGTGCCATGGGACTAGCAGAGATCAATGAGCAGTTCTTC

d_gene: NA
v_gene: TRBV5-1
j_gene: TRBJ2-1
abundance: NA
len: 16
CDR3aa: CASSLAGGLSYNEQFF
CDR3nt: TGCGCCAGCAGCTTGGCAGGGGGACTCTCCTACAATGAGCAGTTCTTC

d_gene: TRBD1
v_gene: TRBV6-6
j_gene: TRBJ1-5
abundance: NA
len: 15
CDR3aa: CASSYGGQGNQPQHF
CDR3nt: TGTGCCAGCAGTTACGGGGGACAGGGGAATCAGCCCCAGCATTTT

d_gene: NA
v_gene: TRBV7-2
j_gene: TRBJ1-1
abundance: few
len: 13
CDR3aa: CASSFKRDTEAFF
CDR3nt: TGTGCCAGCAGCTTCAAGCGGGACACTGAAGCTTTCTTT

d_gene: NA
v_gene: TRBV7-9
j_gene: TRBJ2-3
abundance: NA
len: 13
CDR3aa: CASSLAGADTQYF
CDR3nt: TGTGCCAGCAGCTTAGCGGGAGCAGATACGCAGTATTTT

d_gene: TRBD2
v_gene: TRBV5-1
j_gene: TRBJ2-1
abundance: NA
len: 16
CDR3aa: CASSTSAGGPYNEQFF
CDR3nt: TGCGCCAGCAGCACATCAGCGGGAGGGCCCTACAATGAGCAGTTCTTC

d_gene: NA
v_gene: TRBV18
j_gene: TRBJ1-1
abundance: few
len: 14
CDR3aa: CASNWNRDLAEAFF
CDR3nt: TGTGCCAGCAACTGGAACAGGGATTTAGCTGAAGCTTTCTTT

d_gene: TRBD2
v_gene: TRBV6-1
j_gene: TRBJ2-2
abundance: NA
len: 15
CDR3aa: CASKRTGGFTGELFF
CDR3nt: TGTGCCAGCAAGCGAACGGGAGGGTTTACCGGGGAGCTGTTTTTT

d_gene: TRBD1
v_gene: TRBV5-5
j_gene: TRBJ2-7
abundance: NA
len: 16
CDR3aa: CASSPGVGQGAYEQYF
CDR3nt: TGTGCCAGCAGCCCAGGGGTCGGACAGGGGGCCTACGAGCAGTACTTC

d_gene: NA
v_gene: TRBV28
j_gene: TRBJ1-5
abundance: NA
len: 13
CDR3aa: CAISRGPGQPQHF
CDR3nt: TGTGCCATTTCCAGGGGCCCCGGGCAGCCCCAGCATTTT